This T cell receptor (beta chain) is drawn from a study of response to subunit inactivated influenza vaccine. General study findings and limits: The authors proposed limited new T cell recruitment per seasonal influenza vaccination.

The CDR3 runs 15 residues. V gave up 6 bases and J gave up 4 bases, with 18 bases separating them. This clonotype was seen ten or more times. What it binds is unknown. TCRdb fed the RT-PCR reads into MiXCR, producing one record per CDR3 protein. Here the sample spans approximately 530,000 distinct CDR3 sequences, approximately 7.7% being singletons. The sequences come from PBMCs from blood, collected 23 to 25 months after vaccination. The source is a man aged 45-69 years who received an inactivated influenza vaccine. The rearrangement joins TRBV12-3 or TRBV12-4 to TRBJ1-1; D is perhaps TRBD1 (5 bases). The CDR3 loop is CASSPGTLGSTEAFF. For the CDR3, the DNA is TGTGCCAGCAGCCCTGGGACCCTGGGGAGCACTGAAGCTTTCTTT.